These 31 T cell receptor beta chains share one sample of origin, sequenced in a study of patients and donors after allogeneic stem cell transplantation. TCRdb fed the RT-PCR reads into MiXCR, producing one record per CDR3 protein. The sample records about 960,000 distinct CDR3 sequences, roughly 17% being singletons. The sample comprised blood, either unsorted or a sorted T cell fraction (not recorded which). All receptors derive from a human donor who was either an allogeneic HSCT recipient or a stem cell or donor lymphocyte infusion donor (not recorded which). It is not recorded whose cells these are; they may come from a transplant donor.

This clonotype was observed at least ten times. The genes are TRBV12-3 or TRBV12-4 and TRBJ1-5, with D possibly TRBD1 on 6 matching bases. This CDR3 comprises 15 residues. V was pared by 2 bases and J by 2 bases, with 10 bases between. The CDR3 is CASSLSGVGNQPQHF. In nucleotides, the CDR3 is TGTGCCAGCAGTTTATCAGGGGTCGGCAATCAGCCCCAGCATTTT.

V is TRBV7-2 and J is TRBJ2-7, with D hard to call. Germline CDR1 reads SGHTA; CDR2 reads FQGNSA. The CDR3 spans 13 residues. V gave up 2 bases and J gave up 5 bases, with 10 bases separating them. CDR3 protein: CASSLNSYNEQYF. DNA of the CDR3: TGTGCCAGCAGCTTAAACAGCTATAACGAGCAGTACTTC.

The rearrangement links TRBV10-3 to TRBJ2-3, with D maybe TRBD1 (5 bases). Germline CDR1 reads ENHRY; CDR2 reads SYGVKD. V lost 8 bases and J lost 4, with 13 bases in between. This CDR3 has 13 amino acids. The CDR3 DNA follows: TGTGCCATCCGGCAGGGCAGGGCAGATACGCAGTATTTT. Its translation: CAIRQGRADTQYF.

Only a few counts were recorded for this clonotype. This chain connects TRBV29-1 to TRBJ2-5; no reliable D call. This CDR3 has 10 amino acids. Per germline, CDR1 SQVTM and CDR2 ANQGSEA. V gave up 6 bases and J gave up 2 bases, with 4 bases separating them. CDR3 DNA: TGCAGCGTCCAACAAGAGACCCAGTACTTC. Its translation: CSVQQETQYF. Complete variable domain (other parts from reference TRBV29-1 and TRBJ2-5): SAVISQKPSRDICQRGTSLTIQCQVDSQVTMMFWYRQQPGQSLTLIATANQGSEATYESGFVIDKFPISRPNLTFSTLTVSNMSPEDSSIYLCSVQQETQYFGPGTRLLVL.

The rearrangement links TRBV12-3 or TRBV12-4 to TRBJ1-2; TRBD1 matches at 11 bases. The CDR3 extends over 14 amino acids. V lost 6 bases to trimming and J lost 5 bases; unmatched junction nucleotides: 5. The chain's CDR3 is CASRPGTGGYGYTF. Here the CDR3 DNA reads TGTGCCAGCAGACCCGGGACAGGGGGATATGGCTACACCTTC.

This clonotype was seen only a few times. The V and J genes are TRBV7-2 and TRBJ1-1; unclear D gene. This CDR3 is built from 12 residues. Germline lookup yields CDR1 SGHTA and CDR2 FQGNSA. The V end lost 3 bases, the J end lost 11 bases, and 13 bases lay between the germline ends. The CDR3 DNA sequence: TGTGCCAGCAGCTTCCAGGAGGTAGAGGCTTTCTTT. It specifies CASSFQEVEAFF.

The chain is built from TRBV6-1 and TRBJ2-1; 8 bases agree with TRBD1. Looked up from germline, CDR1 is MNHNS and CDR2 is SASEGT. V lost 3 bases, J lost 3 bases, and 7 bases stayed unmatched. The length of the CDR3 is 16 residues. The CDR3 reads CASSDFGTGLYNEQFF. The CDR3 nucleotides are TGTGCCAGCAGTGACTTTGGGACAGGACTCTACAATGAGCAGTTCTTC.

The chain joins TRBV24-1 to TRBJ2-1; the match to TRBD2 covers 12 bases. Trimming at V came to 4 bases and at J to 5 bases, leaving 8 bases not matched to a gene. Germline assignment: CDR1 KGHDR and CDR2 SFDVKD. The CDR3 contains 17 residues. CDR3 DNA: TGTGCCACCAGTGACACCCGACTAGCGGGAGTCAACAATGAGCAGTTCTTC. Protein sequence: CATSDTRLAGVNNEQFF.

This clonotype came up a few times. V is TRBV24-1 and J is TRBJ2-3; 7 nucleotides align to TRBD2. V gave up 1 base and J gave up 1 base; unmatched junction bases: 1. The CDR3 has 15 amino acids. CDR1 and CDR2 from the germline V gene are KGHDR and SFDVKD. CDR3 nucleotide sequence: TGTGCCACCAGTGATTTTGCGGGAGGCACAGATACGCAGTATTTT. Translation: CATSDFAGGTDTQYF.

J is TRBJ2-1 and V is TRBV20-1; no definite D call. V shed 3 bases and J shed 9 bases, with 9 bases lying between them. Germline lookup yields CDR1 DFQATT and CDR2 SNEGSKA (reference sequence). The CDR3 runs 11 residues. The CDR3 is CSASRLGEQFF. For the CDR3, the DNA is TGCAGTGCTAGCAGGCTGGGTGAGCAGTTCTTC.

This clonotype was counted between two and nine times. The chain couples TRBV27 to TRBJ2-7; 9 positions agree with TRBD1. J gave up 2 bases and V 5 bases, and 16 bases lay outside the gene matches. The germline V gene encodes CDR1 MNHEY and CDR2 SMNVEV (reference sequence). CDR3 length: 18 amino acids. This CDR3 is CASSRLPGQGSKPYEQYF. The CDR3, as DNA: TGTGCCAGCAGTCGCCTACCGGGACAGGGTTCGAAGCCCTACGAGCAGTACTTC.

The J gene is TRBJ2-3, the V gene TRBV5-1; D uncertain. The CDR3 runs to 14 residues. Trimming removed 2 bases from V and 2 bases from J, with 9 bases in between. Germline V CDR1 and CDR2: SGHRS, YFSETQ. The CDR3: CASSFRTDTDTQYF. CDR3 DNA sequence: TGCGCCAGCAGCTTCCGGACCGACACAGATACGCAGTATTTT.

The CDR3 loop reads CASSLGGARSETQYF. The CDR3 DNA is TGTGCCAGCAGTTTAGGGGGGGCGCGATCGGAGACCCAGTACTTC. The J gene is TRBJ2-5, the V gene TRBV12-3 or TRBV12-4; either TRBD1 or TRBD2 may supply D (6 bases each). V was cut by 1 base and J by 5 bases, with 14 bases left in between. This CDR3 has 15 amino acids.

The chain is built from TRBV12-3 or TRBV12-4 and TRBJ2-7, with a weak D call TRBD1 (5 bases). Trimming removed 3 bases at V and 4 bases at J, with 16 bases between. CDR3 size: 15 residues. This CDR3 reads CASSLGQPGIYEQYF. The CDR3 nucleotides read TGTGCCAGCAGTTTGGGGCAACCAGGGATTTACGAGCAGTACTTC.

The V gene is TRBV10-3, the J gene TRBJ1-5; tentative D call: TRBD1 (5 bases). Per the germline V gene, CDR1 is ENHRY and CDR2 is SYGVKD. The CDR3 has 14 residues. Trimming took off 8 bases at V and 2 bases at J, with 13 bases between the two ends. CDR3 bases: TGTGCCATCGGCGGGCAGGGTGGCAATCAGCCCCAGCATTTT. Protein product: CAIGGQGGNQPQHF.

This clonotype appeared many times. This rearrangement joins TRBV12-3 or TRBV12-4 to TRBJ1-6; weak D call: TRBD1 (5 bases). The CDR3 has 14 residues. The V end was cut by 3 bases, the J end by 10 bases, with 13 bases between. CDR3 coding DNA: TGTGCCAGCAGTTTGAGGCAGGGAGAATCACCCCTCCACTTT. This gives the protein CASSLRQGESPLHF.

In this sample, this clonotype turned up many times. The chain uses TRBV29-1 and TRBJ2-7; D gene ambiguous. Trimming pared 1 base from V and 7 bases from J, leaving 8 bases between. This CDR3 contains 11 residues. Germline lookup yields CDR1 SQVTM and CDR2 ANQGSEA. The DNA for the CDR3 is TGCAGCGTTGAAGGAGCCCATGAGCAGTACTTC. Protein: CSVEGAHEQYF.

V is TRBV24-1 and J is TRBJ1-1; 8 nucleotides match TRBD1. V shed 4 bases, J shed 6 bases, and the junction held 3 bases outside the gene matches. This CDR3 has 13 amino acids. Germline lookup yields CDR1 KGHDR and CDR2 SFDVKD. DNA for the CDR3: TGTGCCACCAGTGACCCGGACAGGGCTGAAGCTTTCTTT. Protein sequence: CATSDPDRAEAFF.

This clonotype was counted a few times. This CDR3 reads CSAREEVWGSYEQYF. The CDR3 DNA reads TGCAGTGCTAGAGAGGAGGTCTGGGGCTCCTACGAGCAGTACTTC. The V call is TRBV20-1, the J call TRBJ2-7; D is perhaps TRBD2 (5 bases). CDR1 is DFQATT and CDR2 is SNEGSKA in the germline V gene (reference sequence). CDR3 length: 15 amino acids. Deletions cut 0 bases from V and 0 bases from J, with 12 bases between.

A note on this clonotype: One end of the junction is discordant with germline, which a read error may explain. V and J are TRBV12-3 or TRBV12-4 and TRBJ2-3; D uncertain. This CDR3 comprises 12 residues. CDR3 sequence reads: CASSPAVGDPSF. For the CDR3, the DNA is TGTGCCAGCAGCCCCGCGGTTGGGGATCCTTCATTT.

The chain is built from TRBV12-3 or TRBV12-4 and TRBJ2-7; D possibly matches TRBD1 or TRBD2 (5 bases each). The CDR3 is 12 amino acids. V dropped 11 bases and J dropped 0 bases, with 11 bases sitting between them. The CDR3 region has the DNA TGTGCCTGTCTCGGGGCCTCCTACGAGCAGTACTTC. Translating it yields CACLGASYEQYF.

This clonotype was counted a few times. The chain recombines TRBV7-2 with TRBJ1-5; D is ambiguous. Germline CDR1 reads SGHTA; CDR2 reads FQGNSA. Trimming cost V 5 bases and J 4 bases, with 9 bases left between them. CDR3 length: 13 residues. In DNA form, the CDR3 reads TGTGCCAGCAGCCGTGTGGGGAATCAGCCCCAGCATTTT. Protein sequence: CASSRVGNQPQHF. The entire variable domain, with the rest obtained from reference TRBV7-2 and TRBJ1-5, is as follows: GAGVSQSPSNKVTEKGKDVELRCDPISGHTALYWYRQSLGQGLEFLIYFQGNSAPDKSGLPSDRFSAERTGGSVSTLTIQRTQQEDSAVYLCASSRVGNQPQHFGDGTRLSIL.

In this sample, this clonotype turned up a few times. For the CDR3, the DNA is TGTGCCAGCAGCAAACCGGGACTTTACACCGGGGAGCTGTTTTTT. It yields the protein CASSKPGLYTGELFF. J is TRBJ2-2 and V is TRBV7-2; D perhaps matches TRBD2 (6 bases). The germline V and J ends were trimmed by 5 bases and 3 bases, with 13 bases remaining between them. The CDR3 is 15 residues long. CDR1 is SGHTA and CDR2 is FQGNSA in the germline V gene. The entire variable domain, with the rest obtained from reference TRBV7-2 and TRBJ2-2, is as follows: GAGVSQSPSNKVTEKGKDVELRCDPISGHTALYWYRQSLGQGLEFLIYFQGNSAPDKSGLPSDRFSAERTGGSVSTLTIQRTQQEDSAVYLCASSKPGLYTGELFFGEGSRLTVL.

This clonotype showed up just a few times. The V gene is TRBV29-1, the J gene TRBJ2-1, with a weak D call TRBD2 (6 bases). V lost 6 bases and J lost 6, with 12 bases in between. The CDR3 covers 12 residues. Germline V gives CDR1 SQVTM, CDR2 ANQGSEA. CDR3 loop: CSVGGNGNEQFF. The CDR3 DNA is TGCAGCGTCGGCGGGAATGGCAATGAGCAGTTCTTC.

This clonotype was recorded at least ten times. The rearrangement links TRBV12-3 or TRBV12-4 to TRBJ1-5; D is perhaps TRBD1 (6 bases). This CDR3 has 14 residues. V lost 6 bases, J lost 5 bases, and 14 bases lay in between. CDR3 DNA: TGTGCCAGCAGCTTGGGACACGAAGATCAGCCCCAGCATTTT. Its protein product is CASSLGHEDQPQHF.

The chain is built from TRBV4-1 and TRBJ2-3; TRBD1 agrees at 7 bases. The CDR3 spans 15 residues. Germline CDR1 reads MGHRA; CDR2 reads YSYEKL. With 6 bases clipped from V and 4 bases from J, the junction kept 10 bases outside the gene matches. The CDR3, as DNA: TGCGCCAGCAGTCGCTCCAACAGGGGCCCAGATACGCAGTATTTT. It yields the protein CASSRSNRGPDTQYF.

The V gene is TRBV4-1, the J gene TRBJ2-2; no definite D call. Germline V gives CDR1 MGHRA, CDR2 YSYEKL. The CDR3 length is 16 residues. The germline V and J ends were trimmed by 6 bases and 4 bases, with 18 bases remaining between them. Here the CDR3 reads CASRSQTGHFTGELFF. CDR3 in DNA: TGCGCCAGCAGATCTCAGACTGGGCACTTCACCGGGGAGCTGTTTTTT.

This clonotype was counted between two and nine times. This chain links TRBV29-1 with TRBJ2-7; 9 bases map to TRBD1. The CDR3 sequence is 14 residues long. The V and J ends lost 5 bases and 3 bases, in that order; junction bases with no gene match: 8. Germline V gene sequence: CDR1 SQVTM, CDR2 ANQGSEA. DNA of the CDR3: TGCAGCGTTCCCGGGACAGGGTCATACTACGAGCAGTACTTC. It translates to CSVPGTGSYYEQYF.

The chain is built from TRBV5-6 and TRBJ2-1, with 12 bases identical to TRBD1. The germline CDR1 and CDR2 sequences are SGHDT and YYEEEE. The length of the CDR3 is 14 residues. Germline trimming cut 5 bases from V and 8 bases from J; bases unmatched to any gene: 5. The CDR3 here is CASRRGQGADEQFF. CDR3 sequence (DNA): TGTGCCAGCAGACGGGGACAGGGGGCGGATGAGCAGTTCTTC.

At least ten counts were recorded for this clonotype. The chain is built from TRBV29-1 and TRBJ2-5, with D tentatively TRBD1 or TRBD2 (5 bases each). V lost 1 base and J 7 bases, leaving 19 bases between the germline ends. Germline assignment: CDR1 SQVTM and CDR2 ANQGSEA. This CDR3 contains 15 residues. CDR3 sequence: CSVEAGTASRGTQYF. The CDR3 bases are TGCAGCGTTGAAGCTGGGACGGCCAGTCGGGGGACCCAGTACTTC.

This clonotype was seen only a few times. As DNA, the CDR3 is TGTGCCAGCAGTTGGACAGGGGAGGGAGATACGCAGTATTTT. Amino acid sequence: CASSWTGEGDTQYF. The rearrangement links TRBV6-2 or TRBV6-3 to TRBJ2-3; 9 nucleotides line up with TRBD1. CDR3 length equals 14 residues. Germline V gene sequence: CDR1 MNHEY, CDR2 SVGEGT. The V segment lost 4 bases and the J segment 5 bases; nucleotides outside the gene matches: 4.